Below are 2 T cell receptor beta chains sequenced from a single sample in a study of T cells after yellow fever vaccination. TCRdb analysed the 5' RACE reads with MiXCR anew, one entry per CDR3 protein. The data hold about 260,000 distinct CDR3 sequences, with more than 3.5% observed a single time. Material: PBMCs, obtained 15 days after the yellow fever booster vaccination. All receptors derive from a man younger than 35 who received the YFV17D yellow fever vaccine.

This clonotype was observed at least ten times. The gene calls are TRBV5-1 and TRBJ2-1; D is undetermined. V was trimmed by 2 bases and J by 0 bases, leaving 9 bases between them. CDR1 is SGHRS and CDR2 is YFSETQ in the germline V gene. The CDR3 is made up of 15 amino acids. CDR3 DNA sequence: TGCGCCAGCAGCTTACTCGCGAGCTCCTACAATGAGCAGTTCTTC. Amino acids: CASSLLASSYNEQFF. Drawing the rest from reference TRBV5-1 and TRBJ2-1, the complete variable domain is KAGVTQTPRYLIKTRGQQVTLSCSPISGHRSVSWYQQTPGQGLQFLFEYFSETQRNKGNFPGRFSGRQFSNSRSEMNVSTLELGDSALYLCASSLLASSYNEQFFGPGTRLTVL.

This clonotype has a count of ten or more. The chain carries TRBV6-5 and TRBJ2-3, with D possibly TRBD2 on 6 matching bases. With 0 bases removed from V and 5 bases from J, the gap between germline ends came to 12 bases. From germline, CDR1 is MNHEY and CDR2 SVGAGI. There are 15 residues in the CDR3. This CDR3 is CASSYSGLEGDTQYF. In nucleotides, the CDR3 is TGTGCCAGCAGTTACTCGGGGTTGGAGGGAGATACGCAGTATTTT.